A selection of T cell receptor beta chains follows, all from one sample in a study of shared clonotypes between healthy human individuals. Sequenced by immunoSEQ multiplex PCR; TCRdb stores in-frame clones only, minus some. The table shows about 870,000 clones, with 80% to 95% occurring only once. The sample taken for sequencing was naive CD8+ T cells sorted from blood. Every receptor here comes from a man aged 25 to 40 in good health. The CDR3 runs from the conserved cysteine through the conserved F or W. D genes are given only for firm matches. A row's size may be missing; if present it is once, few, many or a size class.

j_call: TRBJ1-1; clone_size: .; v_call: TRBV10-3; d_call: TRBD1; cdr3_length: 17; cdr3_nt: TGTGCCATCAGTGATGTCGGACAGGGGGGCAGGGACACTGAAGCTTTCTTT; cdr3_aa: CAISDVGQGGRDTEAFF
j_call: TRBJ2-5; clone_size: once; v_call: TRBV14; d_call: .; cdr3_length: 12; cdr3_nt: TGTGCCAGCAGGAGGGGGGGAGAGACCCAGTACTTC; cdr3_aa: CASRRGGETQYF
j_call: TRBJ1-1; clone_size: .; v_call: TRBV5-6; d_call: .; cdr3_length: 15; cdr3_nt: TGTGCCAGCCAAATCGTACAACCTTGGGACACTGAAGCTTTCTTT; cdr3_aa: CASQIVQPWDTEAFF
j_call: TRBJ1-2; clone_size: .; v_call: TRBV5-1; d_call: .; cdr3_length: 14; cdr3_nt: TGCGCCAGCAGCTTCACAGGGCAGAACTATGGCTACACCTTC; cdr3_aa: CASSFTGQNYGYTF
j_call: TRBJ1-3; clone_size: few; v_call: TRBV5-1; d_call: TRBD1; cdr3_length: 16; cdr3_nt: TGCGCCAGCAGCTCTATCGGGACAGCTGAGGAAAACACCATATATTTT; cdr3_aa: CASSSIGTAEENTIYF
j_call: TRBJ1-2; clone_size: .; v_call: TRBV4-1; d_call: .; cdr3_length: 14; cdr3_nt: TGCGCCAGCAGTCCAACGGCCGGCCCCTATGGCTACACCTTC; cdr3_aa: CASSPTAGPYGYTF
j_call: TRBJ2-7; clone_size: .; v_call: TRBV6-1; d_call: TRBD2; cdr3_length: 15; cdr3_nt: TGTGCCAGCAGTGAGGGGACTAGCGGGATCTACGAGCAGTACTTC; cdr3_aa: CASSEGTSGIYEQYF
j_call: TRBJ2-1; clone_size: .; v_call: TRBV4-1; d_call: .; cdr3_length: 16; cdr3_nt: TGCGCCAGCAGCCAAGATACCGCGTCTACCTACAATGAGCAGTTCTTC; cdr3_aa: CASSQDTASTYNEQFF
j_call: TRBJ2-7; clone_size: .; v_call: TRBV27; d_call: .; cdr3_length: 14; cdr3_nt: TGTGCCAGCAGTTTAAAGACTCGAGCCTACGAGCAGTACTTC; cdr3_aa: CASSLKTRAYEQYF
j_call: TRBJ2-7; clone_size: .; v_call: TRBV9; d_call: .; cdr3_length: 14; cdr3_nt: TGTGCCAGCAGTCCGGCGCAGGACCGCTCCGAGCAGTACTTC; cdr3_aa: CASSPAQDRSEQYF
j_call: TRBJ1-4; clone_size: .; v_call: TRBV7-9; d_call: TRBD1; cdr3_length: 15; cdr3_nt: TGTGCCAGCAGCTTATTCGTACAGGGGGATGAAAAACTGTTTTTT; cdr3_aa: CASSLFVQGDEKLFF
j_call: TRBJ1-2; clone_size: .; v_call: TRBV19; d_call: .; cdr3_length: 13; cdr3_nt: TGTGCCAGTAGTATGGACAACGGCTATGGCTACACCTTC; cdr3_aa: CASSMDNGYGYTF
j_call: TRBJ1-1; clone_size: once; v_call: TRBV7-2; d_call: .; cdr3_length: 15; cdr3_nt: TGTGCCAGCAGCCGACGAACAGGGTATGGCACTGAAGCTTTCTTT; cdr3_aa: CASSRRTGYGTEAFF
j_call: TRBJ2-1; clone_size: .; v_call: TRBV19; d_call: .; cdr3_length: 13; cdr3_nt: TGTGCCAGTGCCCACTACGGGGCGGGTGAGCAGTTCTTC; cdr3_aa: CASAHYGAGEQFF
j_call: TRBJ1-4; clone_size: .; v_call: TRBV5-6; d_call: .; cdr3_length: 15; cdr3_nt: TGTGCCAGCAGCTTGACGCAGGCGTCTAATGAAAAACTGTTTTTT; cdr3_aa: CASSLTQASNEKLFF
j_call: TRBJ1-2; clone_size: once; v_call: TRBV7-8; d_call: .; cdr3_length: 16; cdr3_nt: TGTGCCAGCAGCTCTTCGACTCTGACCCATAACTATGGCTACACCTTC; cdr3_aa: CASSSSTLTHNYGYTF
j_call: TRBJ2-3; clone_size: .; v_call: TRBV27; d_call: .; cdr3_length: 13; cdr3_nt: TGTGCCAGCAGCGTGTCGAGAGCAGATACGCAGTATTTT; cdr3_aa: CASSVSRADTQYF
j_call: TRBJ2-7; clone_size: few; v_call: TRBV19; d_call: .; cdr3_length: 13; cdr3_nt: TGTGCCAGTAGTATAGTAGGGGGCTACGAGCAGTACTTC; cdr3_aa: CASSIVGGYEQYF
j_call: TRBJ2-6; clone_size: .; v_call: TRBV9; d_call: .; cdr3_length: 15; cdr3_nt: TGTGCCAGCAGCCTTGCCTCTGGTGGGGCCAACGTCCTGACTTTC; cdr3_aa: CASSLASGGANVLTF
j_call: TRBJ2-2; clone_size: .; v_call: TRBV4-1; d_call: TRBD2; cdr3_length: 15; cdr3_nt: TGCGCCAGCAGCCAAGATTTAGGGAGGGCCGGGGAGCTGTTTTTT; cdr3_aa: CASSQDLGRAGELFF
j_call: TRBJ2-3; clone_size: .; v_call: TRBV27; d_call: .; cdr3_length: 12; cdr3_nt: TGTGCCAGCAGCCCAGGCACAGATACGCAGTATTTT; cdr3_aa: CASSPGTDTQYF
j_call: TRBJ2-1; clone_size: many; v_call: TRBV29-1; d_call: TRBD2; cdr3_length: 13; cdr3_nt: TGCAGCGGGAGTCTAGCGGGAGGCAATGAGCAGTTCTTC; cdr3_aa: CSGSLAGGNEQFF
j_call: TRBJ2-7; clone_size: once; v_call: TRBV7-9; d_call: .; cdr3_length: 15; cdr3_nt: TGTGCCAGCAGCTTAGCGGGGCGGCCACTCTACGAGCAGTACTTC; cdr3_aa: CASSLAGRPLYEQYF
j_call: TRBJ2-3; clone_size: .; v_call: TRBV14; d_call: .; cdr3_length: 13; cdr3_nt: TGTGCCAGCAGCCAAGTGGGAACAGATACGCAGTATTTT; cdr3_aa: CASSQVGTDTQYF
j_call: TRBJ2-7; clone_size: .; v_call: TRBV4-1; d_call: TRBD2; cdr3_length: 19; cdr3_nt: TGCGCCAGCAGCCCCCTCTGGGACCCGACTAGCGGGGGAGCCTACGAGCAGTACTTC; cdr3_aa: CASSPLWDPTSGGAYEQYF